This passage covers 22 T cell receptor beta chains from one sample sequenced in a study of prognosis after radiotherapy for stage I lung cancer (dated by TCRdb to the early 2020s). The reads were generated on an Illumina HiSeq 3000. The TCR beta CDR3 region was amplified from genomic DNA by two rounds of multiplex PCR. The first PCR round used primers specific to each TRBV and TRBJ gene, and the primer sequences were filed in Chinese patent CN105087789A. The public reads were reprocessed in TCRdb via fastp at Q25 and MiXCR, keeping in-frame beta chains. Each entry is one CDR3 protein sequence, shown with its most common DNA and genes. The sample profile shows about 15,000 distinct CDR3 sequences; about two fifths of them were found once. The ten most abundant clones make up less than 45% of the sample. This material consisted of PBMCs, taken before or after stereotactic body radiation therapy (not recorded which). Source of these receptors: a donor older than 45 with non-small cell lung cancer.

In its sample, this clonotype was seen many times. One base away lies a much larger clone, so this may be a sequencing read error. The CDR3 sequence is CASSIWRTGLSGELFF. The CDR3 DNA sequence: TGTGCCAGTAGTATTTGGAGGACAGGGTTGTCTGGGGAGCTGTTTTTT. The J gene is TRBJ2-2, the V gene TRBV19; 8 positions match TRBD1. The CDR3 runs to 16 residues. Germline-derived CDR1 and CDR2 are LNHDA and SQIVND (reference sequence). V lost 3 bases, J lost 8 bases, and 11 bases stayed unmatched. Combining the CDR3 with reference TRBV19 and TRBJ2-2 gives the whole variable domain DGGITQSPKYLFRKEGQNVTLSCEQNLNHDAMYWYRQDPGQGLRLIYYSQIVNDFQKGDIAEGYSVSREKKESFPLTVTSAQKNPTAFYLCASSIWRTGLSGELFFGEGSRLTVL.

This clonotype ranks as medium-sized (0.01 to 0.1%). The chain joins TRBV28 to TRBJ1-2; TRBD1 matches 7 bases. The CDR3 sequence is 15 residues long. CDR1 MDHEN and CDR2 SYDVKM come from the germline V gene. Germline trimming cut 5 bases from V and 0 bases from J; bases unmatched to any gene: 6. This chain's CDR3 is CASSPGTDPNYGYTF. The CDR3 DNA reads TGTGCCAGCAGTCCCGGGACAGATCCTAACTATGGCTACACCTTC.

Turning to this clonotype: A far larger clone is a single base away, which makes a read error likely. The chain recombines TRBV7-9 with TRBJ2-1; D is perhaps TRBD2 (7 bases). V was cut by 2 bases and J by 3 bases, with 11 bases left in between. Germline V gene lookup returns CDR1 SEHNR and CDR2 FQNEAQ (reference sequence). This CDR3 is 15 amino acids long. CDR3 residues: CASSLREGDYNEQFF. The CDR3 nucleotides are TGTGCCAGCAGCTTAAGGGAGGGGGACTACAATGAGCAGTTCTTC.

The sample holds many counts of this clonotype. The genes are TRBV20-1 and TRBJ2-2; a possible D gene is TRBD1 (6 bases). Deletions cut 6 bases from V and 3 bases from J, with 23 bases between. This CDR3 contains 17 residues. Germline loops: CDR1 DFQATT, CDR2 SNEGSKA (reference sequence). Here the CDR3 reads CSAQSGVWIDDTGELFF. In DNA form, the CDR3 reads TGCAGTGCCCAGTCAGGGGTATGGATAGATGACACCGGGGAGCTGTTTTTT.

This clonotype showed up many times. The chain uses TRBV5-6 and TRBJ1-2; no clear D gene. The V gene's germline CDR1 is SGHDT and CDR2 YYEEEE. V shed 4 bases and J shed 5 bases, with 9 bases lying between them. The CDR3 length is 12 residues. CDR3 nucleotides: TGTGCCAGCAGCCTCAACCAGTATGGCTACACCTTC. Translating gives CASSLNQYGYTF.

This clonotype was seen more than once but under ten times. J is TRBJ1-5 and V is TRBV7-2; D is uncertain. The CDR3 has 12 amino acids. The germline V gene encodes CDR1 SGHTA and CDR2 FQGNSA. Trimming shortened V by 6 bases and J by 2 bases, and 5 bases separated the two germline ends. In DNA form, the CDR3 reads TGTGCCAGCAGATTGGGCAATCAGCCCCAGCATTTT. This encodes CASRLGNQPQHF.

This clonotype occurred many times. The V gene is TRBV25-1, the J gene TRBJ1-6; 7 bases agree with TRBD1. V trimming: 0 bases; J trimming: 11 bases; junction bases outside the gene matches: 13. The CDR3 contains 17 residues. Per the germline V gene, CDR1 is MGHDK and CDR2 is SYGVNS. The CDR3 nucleotides read TGTGCCAGCAGTGAATATTCGCCCGGGACAGCTTCGCCACCCCTCCACTTT. Its translation is CASSEYSPGTASPPLHF.

There are a few counts of this clonotype. A far larger clone is only one base removed, so a read error is likely. The CDR3 ends on some other residue instead of the conserved phenylalanine or tryptophan, so this is likely a read error. This chain links TRBV6-9 with TRBJ1-1; D remains unclear. This CDR3 contains 11 residues. CDR1 is MNHGY, CDR2 SVAAGI, per germline. The V end was cut by 4 bases, the J end by 1 base, with 1 base between. The CDR3 protein is CASSSNTEAFL. DNA of the CDR3: TGTGCCAGCAGTTCGAACACTGAAGCTTTCTTA.

V and J are TRBV2 and TRBJ2-1, with a weak D call TRBD1 (5 bases). This CDR3 is 13 amino acids long. Germline CDR1 reads SNHLY; CDR2 reads FYNNEI. V gave up 7 bases and J gave up 9 bases, with 16 bases separating them. DNA of the CDR3: TGTGCCAGCACCTACGGACATGGTAGTGAGCAGTTCTTC. Protein product: CASTYGHGSEQFF.

This chain connects TRBV20-1 to TRBJ1-2; D might be TRBD1 (5 bases). Germline V lookup: CDR1 DFQATT, CDR2 SNEGSKA (reference sequence). Trimming took 6 bases from V and 8 from J, leaving 25 bases between them. This CDR3 has 15 amino acids. CDR3 protein: CSAKTSGATTLGYTF. In nucleotides, the CDR3 is TGCAGTGCGAAAACTAGCGGGGCGACGACTTTGGGCTACACCTTC.

About this clonotype: The junction departs from germline at one end; a sequencing error may be responsible. The rearrangement uses TRBV6-1 and TRBJ1-4; tentatively, D is TRBD1 (5 bases). The length of the CDR3 is 17 residues. Germline values: CDR1 MNHNS, CDR2 SASEGT. DNA of the CDR3: TGTGTCAGCACCCAGAAATTACCGGGACCACACGATGAAAAACTGTTTTTT. This sequence encodes CVSTQKLPGPHDEKLFF.

In regard to this clonotype: With a far larger clone one base away, a read error is the likely cause. This chain links TRBV12-3 or TRBV12-4 with TRBJ1-6; D gene uncertain. The J call is doubtful: the DNA matches TRBJ1-1 better. This CDR3 has 11 residues. CDR3 coding DNA: TGTGCCAGCAGTTTAGGAGCAGGCGCTTTCTTT. Translation gives CASSLGAGAFF.

Comments on this clonotype: A junction end diverges from the germline sequence, so it may reflect a read error. The genes are TRBV19 and TRBJ1-6, with 8 bases fitting TRBD1. The CDR3 contains 16 residues. Germline V CDR1 and CDR2: LNHDA, SQIVND (reference sequence). The CDR3 loop reads CASTTLSGQVRSPLNF. The DNA of the CDR3 is TGTGCCAGTACCACGCTATCGGGACAGGTCAGGTCACCCCTCAACTTT.

This clonotype appeared many times. The chain joins TRBV10-3 to TRBJ1-2; D is uncertain. V lost 3 bases and J 0 bases, leaving 14 bases between the germline ends. Germline-derived CDR1 and CDR2 are ENHRY and SYGVKD. The CDR3 loop spans 16 amino acids. The CDR3: CAISDMPPVANYGYTF. CDR3 DNA: TGTGCCATCAGTGATATGCCCCCAGTCGCTAACTATGGCTACACCTTC.

This clonotype is medium-sized (0.01 to 0.1%) within its sample. The CDR3 nucleotides are TGCAGTGCTAGACAACCCGGGACAGCTAATTCACCCCTCCACTTT. It codes for CSARQPGTANSPLHF. V and J are TRBV20-1 and TRBJ1-6; TRBD1 matches at 7 bases. The CDR3 has 15 amino acids. After removal of 2 bases from V and 6 bases from J, the junction contained 7 bases not matched to a gene. The germline V gene has CDR1 DFQATT and CDR2 SNEGSKA (reference sequence).

Turning to this clonotype: A far bigger clonotype differs at one base, so this is likely a read error. This chain joins TRBV12-3 or TRBV12-4 and TRBJ2-4; D not certain. CDR3 length: 15 amino acids. The DNA of the CDR3 is TGTGCCAGCAGTCCTCAGGAGATCCCCTACAATGAGAAGTTCTTC. Translated, it gives CASSPQEIPYNEKFF.

On this clonotype: This could be a read error, since a much larger clone is one nucleotide away. The gene calls are TRBV14 and TRBJ1-1; D remains unclear. Germline V lookup: CDR1 SGHDN, CDR2 FVKESK. The CDR3 sequence is 13 residues long. The CDR3 here is CASSHTRHTEALF. In DNA, the CDR3 is TGTGCCAGCAGCCACACTCGGCACACTGAAGCTCTCTTT.

Ten or more counts support this clonotype. This rearrangement joins TRBV3-1 to TRBJ2-1; D is uncertain. The CDR3 is 14 amino acids. Trimming took off 4 bases at V and 10 bases at J, with 17 bases between the two ends. Germline lookup yields CDR1 LGHDT and CDR2 YNNKEL (reference sequence). The CDR3 DNA follows: TGTGCCAGCAGCCCATCCCCGGCAGGCGACGAGCAGTTCTTC. Translation gives CASSPSPAGDEQFF.

Note on this clonotype: It is likely a read error: a sequence one base away is far more abundant. The CDR3 region is CSAKTSGANYEQYF. CDR3 in DNA: TGCAGTGCGAAAACTAGCGGGGCGAACTACGAGCAGTACTTC. The chain carries TRBV29-1 and TRBJ2-7; 10 bases fit TRBD2. CDR1 and CDR2 from the germline V gene are SQVTM and ANQGSEA. The CDR3 consists of 14 residues.

This clonotype was detected many times. V and J are TRBV20-1 and TRBJ1-4; D remains ambiguous. The CDR3 runs to 13 residues. Germline loops: CDR1 DFQATT, CDR2 SNEGSKA (reference sequence). V lost 6 bases and J 4 bases, leaving 12 bases between the germline ends. CDR3 nucleotides: TGCAGTGCCCCTGCTCCACGTAATGAAAAACTGTTTTTT. This gives the protein CSAPAPRNEKLFF.

By share of the sample, this clonotype is medium-sized (0.01 to 0.1%). V usage is TRBV27 and J usage is TRBJ2-3; D gene ambiguous. From germline, CDR1 is MNHEY and CDR2 SMNVEV (reference sequence). V was trimmed by 3 bases and J by 5 bases, leaving 3 bases between them. This CDR3 comprises 11 residues. The CDR3 DNA follows: TGTGCCAGCAGTTTTAGAGATACGCAGTATTTT. It is translated as CASSFRDTQYF.

This chain connects TRBV6-2 or TRBV6-3 to TRBJ2-6, with 7 bases fitting TRBD1. J gave up 5 bases and V 7 bases, and 8 bases lay outside the gene matches. Germline V lookup: CDR1 MNHEY, CDR2 SVGEGT. This CDR3 is 15 amino acids long. CDR3 DNA: TGTGCCAGCATTGAATCAGGGGGTCGGGCCAACGTCCTGACTTTC. Residues: CASIESGGRANVLTF.